This TCR beta chain is drawn from a study of CD8+ T cells in alopecia areata. Whole-study context: Tofacitinib was given for 6 to 18 months, then stopped for 6 months. Study observations and caveats: Expanded CD8+ clones among the top 100, as well as scalp clonality, were significantly decreased by tofacitinib. Compared with mice, patients displayed less clear TCR sharing, possibly for HLA-related reasons. More clonal than normal scalp was lesional scalp, particularly alopecia totalis/universalis.

Indicated treatment: oral pan-JAK inhibitor, 5-10 mg twice daily. V lost 4 bases and J lost 3, with 13 bases in between. Per the germline V gene, CDR1 is SGHAT and CDR2 is FQNNGV. This CDR3 comprises 15 residues. RNA extraction and reverse transcription yielded cDNA as sequencing template. Profiled with immunoSEQ multiplex PCR; TCRdb holds only in-frame clones, not every one. Of 150,000 to 200,000 clones in the sample, roughly 46% are singletons; the top ten hold 10%. This clone was picked up a small number of times. The antigen is unknown. V and J are TRBV11-2 and TRBJ2-1, with D perhaps TRBD1 or TRBD2 (5 bases each). This clonotype was obtained from a human donor with alopecia areata. Specimen: CD8+ T cells sorted from blood, collected between weeks 51 and 52, from a patient treated with tofacitinib. The CDR3 DNA is TGTGCCAGCAGCTACCGGGACCCGGGCTACAATGAGCAGTTCTTC. It yields the protein CASSYRDPGYNEQFF.